This T cell receptor beta chain derives from a study of T cells in Graves' hyperthyroidism and ophthalmopathy. Study-wide background: Blood from the periphery was taken at initial diagnosis, before any treatment.

The sample holds many counts of this clonotype. Trimming removed 1 base at V and 2 bases at J, with 14 bases between. CDR1 SGHVS and CDR2 FQNEAQ come from the germline V gene. CDR3 length: 16 residues. RNA transcripts yielded amplified TCR beta CDR3 regions. The HTBI primer set drove a first-round RT-PCR of the TCR CDR3. TCRdb re-analysed the multiplex PCR reads in MiXCR, keeping a single row per CDR3 protein. The top ten clones hold around 11% of a sample with about 520,000 distinct CDR3 sequences, approximately 25% of them seen once. The rearrangement uses TRBV7-8 and TRBJ2-5, with unresolved D. The receptor's source is a woman aged 25-40 years with Graves' ophthalmopathy. The specimen sequenced was blood. Here the CDR3 reads CASSLGVTFYQETQYF. As DNA, the CDR3 is TGTGCCAGCAGCTTAGGGGTCACCTTTTATCAAGAGACCCAGTACTTC.